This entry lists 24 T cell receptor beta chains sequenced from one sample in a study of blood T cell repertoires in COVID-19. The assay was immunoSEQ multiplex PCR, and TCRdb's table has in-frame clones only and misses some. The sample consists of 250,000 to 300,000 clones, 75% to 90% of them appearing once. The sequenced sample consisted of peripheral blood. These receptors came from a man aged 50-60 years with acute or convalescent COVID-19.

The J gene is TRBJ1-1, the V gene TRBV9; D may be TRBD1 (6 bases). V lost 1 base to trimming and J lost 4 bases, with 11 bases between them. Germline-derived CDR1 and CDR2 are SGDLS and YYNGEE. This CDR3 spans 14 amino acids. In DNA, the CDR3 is TGTGCCAGCAGCGTAACAGGGATTAGCACTGAAGCTTTCTTT. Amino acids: CASSVTGISTEAFF.

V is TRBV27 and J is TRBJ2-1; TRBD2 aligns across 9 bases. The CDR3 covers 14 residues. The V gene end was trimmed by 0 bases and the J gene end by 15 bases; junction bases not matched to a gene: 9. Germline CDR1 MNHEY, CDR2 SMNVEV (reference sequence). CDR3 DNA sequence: TGTGCCAGCAGTTTATCCCCTAGCGGGGCCCCTCCGTTCTTC. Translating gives CASSLSPSGAPPFF.

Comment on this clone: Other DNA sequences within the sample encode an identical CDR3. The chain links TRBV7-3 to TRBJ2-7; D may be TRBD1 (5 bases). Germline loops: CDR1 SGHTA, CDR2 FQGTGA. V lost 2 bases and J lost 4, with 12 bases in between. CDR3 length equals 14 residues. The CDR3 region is CASSLQGRTYEQYF. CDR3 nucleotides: TGTGCCAGCAGCTTACAGGGCAGGACGTACGAGCAGTACTTC.

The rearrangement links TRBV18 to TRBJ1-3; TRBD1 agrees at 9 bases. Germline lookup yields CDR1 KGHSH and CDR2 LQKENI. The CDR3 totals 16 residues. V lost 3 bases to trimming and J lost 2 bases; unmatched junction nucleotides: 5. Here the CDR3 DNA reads TGTGCCAGCTCACCTTCCGGGACAGGGCCTGGAAACACCATATATTTT. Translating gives CASSPSGTGPGNTIYF.

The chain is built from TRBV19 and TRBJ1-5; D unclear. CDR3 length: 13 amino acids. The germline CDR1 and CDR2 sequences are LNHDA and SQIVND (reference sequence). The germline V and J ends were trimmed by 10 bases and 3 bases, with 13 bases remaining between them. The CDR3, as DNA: TGTGCCACTCCCCTAATCGACAATCAGCCCCAGCATTTT. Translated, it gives CATPLIDNQPQHF.

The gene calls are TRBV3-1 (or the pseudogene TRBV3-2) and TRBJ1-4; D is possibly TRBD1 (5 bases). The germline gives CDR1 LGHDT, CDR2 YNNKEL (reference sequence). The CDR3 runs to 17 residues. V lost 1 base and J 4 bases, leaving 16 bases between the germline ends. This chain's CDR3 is CASSQGERRGYNEKLFF. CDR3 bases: TGTGCCAGCAGCCAAGGGGAGAGGAGGGGATATAATGAAAAACTGTTTTTT.

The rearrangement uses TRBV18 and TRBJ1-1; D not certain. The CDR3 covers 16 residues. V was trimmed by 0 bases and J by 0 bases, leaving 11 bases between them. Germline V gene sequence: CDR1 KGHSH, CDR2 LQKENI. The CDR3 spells CASSPPKSTVNTEAFF. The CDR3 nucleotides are TGTGCCAGCTCACCACCGAAAAGTACGGTGAACACTGAAGCTTTCTTT.

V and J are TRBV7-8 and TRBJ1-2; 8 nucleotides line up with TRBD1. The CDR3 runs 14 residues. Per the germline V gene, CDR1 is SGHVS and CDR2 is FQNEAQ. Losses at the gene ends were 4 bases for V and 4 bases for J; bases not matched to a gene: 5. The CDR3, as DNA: TGTGCCAGCAGCTCGGACAGGGAGAGCTATGGCTACACCTTC. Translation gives CASSSDRESYGYTF.

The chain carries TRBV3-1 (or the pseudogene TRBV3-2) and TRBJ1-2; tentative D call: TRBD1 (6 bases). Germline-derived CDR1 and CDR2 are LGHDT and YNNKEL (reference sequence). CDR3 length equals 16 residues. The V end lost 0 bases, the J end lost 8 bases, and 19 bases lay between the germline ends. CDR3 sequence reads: CASSQDRTVSWEGYTF. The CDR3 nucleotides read TGTGCCAGCAGCCAAGATAGGACAGTTTCGTGGGAAGGCTACACCTTC.

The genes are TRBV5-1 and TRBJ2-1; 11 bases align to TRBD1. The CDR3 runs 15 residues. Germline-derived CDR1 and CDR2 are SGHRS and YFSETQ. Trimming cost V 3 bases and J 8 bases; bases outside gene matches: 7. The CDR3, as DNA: TGCGCCAGCAGCTCGGGACAGGGGGTGAGGGATGAGCAGTTCTTC. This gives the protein CASSSGQGVRDEQFF.

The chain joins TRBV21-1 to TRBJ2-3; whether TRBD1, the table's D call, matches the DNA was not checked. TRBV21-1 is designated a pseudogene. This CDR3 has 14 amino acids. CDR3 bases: TGTGCCAGCAGCATACAGGGGGGTACAGATACGCAGTATTTT. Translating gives CASSIQGGTDTQYF.

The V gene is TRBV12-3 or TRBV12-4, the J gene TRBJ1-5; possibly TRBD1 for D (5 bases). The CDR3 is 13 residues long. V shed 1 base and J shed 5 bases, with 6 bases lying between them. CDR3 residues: CASSLGRDQPQHF. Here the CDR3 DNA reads TGTGCCAGCAGTTTAGGCAGGGATCAGCCCCAGCATTTT.

The CDR3 is CASTRDTTYNEQFF. CDR3 sequence (DNA): TGTGCCAGCACCCGGGACACCACCTACAATGAGCAGTTCTTC. V usage is TRBV2 and J usage is TRBJ2-1; possibly TRBD1 for D (6 bases). The CDR3 contains 14 residues. Trimming removed 7 bases at V and 2 bases at J, with 12 bases between. Germline V lookup: CDR1 SNHLY, CDR2 FYNNEI.

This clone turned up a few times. Written as DNA, the CDR3 is TGTGCCATCAGCTTTAACAGGGGTGATCAGCCCCAGCATTTT. Its protein is CAISFNRGDQPQHF. The chain recombines TRBV10-3 with TRBJ1-5, with 7 positions matching TRBD1. The CDR3 length is 14 residues. V lost 6 bases to trimming and J lost 5 bases; unmatched junction nucleotides: 7. CDR1 ENHRY and CDR2 SYGVKD come from the germline V gene.

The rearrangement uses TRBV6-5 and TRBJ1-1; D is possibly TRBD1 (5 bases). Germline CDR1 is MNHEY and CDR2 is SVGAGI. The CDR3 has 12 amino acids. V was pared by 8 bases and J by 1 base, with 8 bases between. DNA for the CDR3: TGTGCCAGCCAAACAGGGAACACTGAAGCTTTCTTT. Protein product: CASQTGNTEAFF.

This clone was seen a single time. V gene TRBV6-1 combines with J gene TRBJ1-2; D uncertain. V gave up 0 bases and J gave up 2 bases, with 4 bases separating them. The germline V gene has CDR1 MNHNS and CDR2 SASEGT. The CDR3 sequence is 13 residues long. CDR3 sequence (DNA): TGTGCCAGCAGTGAAGCGCTAAACTATGGCTACACCTTC. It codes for CASSEALNYGYTF.

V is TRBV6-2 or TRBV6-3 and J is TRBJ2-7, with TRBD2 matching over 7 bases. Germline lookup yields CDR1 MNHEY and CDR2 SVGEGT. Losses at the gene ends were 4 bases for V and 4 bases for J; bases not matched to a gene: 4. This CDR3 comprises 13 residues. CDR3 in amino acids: CASSLLASYEQYF. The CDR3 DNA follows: TGTGCCAGCAGTTTACTAGCGTCGTACGAGCAGTACTTC.

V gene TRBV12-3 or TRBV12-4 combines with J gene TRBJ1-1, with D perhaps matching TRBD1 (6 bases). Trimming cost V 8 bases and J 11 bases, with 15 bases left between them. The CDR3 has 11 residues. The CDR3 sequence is CASGIQGWAFF. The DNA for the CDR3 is TGTGCCAGCGGCATACAGGGTTGGGCTTTCTTT.

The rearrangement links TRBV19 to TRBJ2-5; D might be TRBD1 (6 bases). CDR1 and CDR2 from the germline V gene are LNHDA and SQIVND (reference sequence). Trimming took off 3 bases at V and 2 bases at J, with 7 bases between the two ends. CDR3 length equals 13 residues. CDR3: CASSIQGQETQYF. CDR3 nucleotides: TGTGCCAGTAGTATTCAGGGGCAAGAGACCCAGTACTTC.

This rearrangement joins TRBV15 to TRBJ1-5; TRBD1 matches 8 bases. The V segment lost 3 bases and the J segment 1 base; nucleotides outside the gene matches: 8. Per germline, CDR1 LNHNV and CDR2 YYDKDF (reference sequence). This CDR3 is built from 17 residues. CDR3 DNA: TGTGCCACCAGCAGGATGGGACAGGTGGGGAGCAATCAGCCCCAGCATTTT. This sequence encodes CATSRMGQVGSNQPQHF. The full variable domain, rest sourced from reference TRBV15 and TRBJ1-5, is DAMVIQNPRYQVTQFGKPVTLSCSQTLNHNVMYWYQQKSSQAPKLLFHYYDKDFNNEADTPDNFQSRRPNTSFCFLDIRSPGLGDTAMYLCATSRMGQVGSNQPQHFGDGTRLSIL.

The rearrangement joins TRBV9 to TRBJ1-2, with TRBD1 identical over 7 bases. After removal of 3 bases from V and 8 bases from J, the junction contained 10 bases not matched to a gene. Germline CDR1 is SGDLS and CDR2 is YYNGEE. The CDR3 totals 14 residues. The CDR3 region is CASSEGAGLGGYTF. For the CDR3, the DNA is TGTGCCAGCAGCGAGGGGGCCGGGTTGGGCGGCTACACCTTC. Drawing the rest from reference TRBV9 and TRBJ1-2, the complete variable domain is DSGVTQTPKHLITATGQRVTLRCSPRSGDLSVYWYQQSLDQGLQFLIQYYNGEERAKGNILERFSAQQFPDLHSELNLSSLELGDSALYFCASSEGAGLGGYTFGSGTRLTVV.

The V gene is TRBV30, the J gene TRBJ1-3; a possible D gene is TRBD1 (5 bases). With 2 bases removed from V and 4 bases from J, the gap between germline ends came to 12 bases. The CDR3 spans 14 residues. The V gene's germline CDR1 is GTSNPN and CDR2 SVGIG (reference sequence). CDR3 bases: TGTGCCTGGAGTCGGGACTACGGGGGAAACACCATATATTTT. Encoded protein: CAWSRDYGGNTIYF.

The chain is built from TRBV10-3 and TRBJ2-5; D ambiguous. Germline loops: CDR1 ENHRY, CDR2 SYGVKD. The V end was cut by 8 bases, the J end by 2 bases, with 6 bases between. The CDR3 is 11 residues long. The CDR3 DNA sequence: TGTGCCATCGGCCCTCAAGAGACCCAGTACTTC. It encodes CAIGPQETQYF.

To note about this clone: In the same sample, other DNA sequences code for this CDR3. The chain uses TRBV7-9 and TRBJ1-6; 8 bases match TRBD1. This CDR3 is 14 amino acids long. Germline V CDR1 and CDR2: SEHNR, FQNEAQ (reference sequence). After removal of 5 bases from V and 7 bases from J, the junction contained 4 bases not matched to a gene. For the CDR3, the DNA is TGTGCCAGCAGCCCGACAGGGGCAAATTCACCCCTCCACTTT. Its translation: CASSPTGANSPLHF.